Here is one T cell receptor beta chain with its context. The sample is drawn from a study of blood T cell repertoires in COVID-19. In the authors' workflow: By means of reference gene primer amplification, nucleated cell counts were estimated. Profiling relied on immunoSEQ multiplex PCR, and the TCRdb table lists in-frame clones only, not all of them. V and J calls and clone size are as listed in that table; D and trimming were resolved from the DNA. The sample records 410,000 or so clones, approximately 89% being singletons. With V trimmed by 1 base and J by 5 bases, 15 bases remained unmatched. In germline, CDR1 is SGHTA, CDR2 FQGNSA. There are 18 residues in the CDR3.

The TCR sequence derives from a woman in her thirties or forties with COVID-19, enrolled during active disease. This sequence joins TRBV7-2 and TRBJ1-1; TRBD1 aligns across 8 bases. The specimen was peripheral blood. The CDR3 coding sequence is TGTGCCAGCAGCTTAGTTCCTCCAGGGGGCGGTTCGGGGACTGAAGCTTTCTTT. Translating gives CASSLVPPGGGSGTEAFF.